This entry lists 31 T cell receptor beta chains sequenced from one sample in a study of T cell repertoires in cytomegalovirus infection. TCRdb fed the reads into MiXCR, producing one record per CDR3 protein. Altogether 150,000 to 200,000 distinct CDR3 sequences are present, approximately 30% being singletons, with the ten largest covering 31%. Sequencing used PBMCs. The receptors derive from a human donor in good health (CMV status not recorded). Some clones in this sample may be carry-over from other donors' samples.

The chain is built from TRBV29-1 and TRBJ1-2; 9 bases match TRBD1. Germline loops: CDR1 SQVTM, CDR2 ANQGSEA. Trimming at V came to 7 bases and at J to 8 bases, leaving 5 bases not matched to a gene. The CDR3 consists of 11 residues. CDR3 in DNA: TGCAGCGCCGGACAGGGGATGGGCTACACCTTC. Protein sequence: CSAGQGMGYTF.

This clonotype was seen ten or more times. This chain connects TRBV5-4 to TRBJ2-3, with no clear D. This CDR3 region has 14 residues. CDR1 is SGHNT and CDR2 is YYREEE in the germline V gene (reference sequence). Trimming stripped 0 bases from V and 0 bases from J, with 5 bases between. CDR3 in amino acids: CASSLGPSTDTQYF. The DNA of the CDR3 is TGTGCCAGCAGCTTGGGACCCAGCACAGATACGCAGTATTTT.

This clonotype showed up just a few times. The CDR3 loop is CASSLISGGWNTGELFF. CDR3 nucleotides: TGTGCCAGCAGTCTAATTTCGGGGGGTTGGAACACCGGGGAGCTGTTTTTT. The chain combines TRBV7-3 with TRBJ2-2; the match to TRBD2 covers 7 bases. CDR1 is SGHTA, CDR2 FQGTGA, per germline. The CDR3 contains 17 residues. The junction had 11 bases not matched to a gene; V was cut back by 6 bases and J by 1 base.

The chain has TRBV7-3 and TRBJ2-5, with D perhaps being TRBD1 or TRBD2 (5 bases each). This CDR3 comprises 16 residues. V was pared by 5 bases and J by 5 bases, with 21 bases between. The germline V gene has CDR1 SGHTA and CDR2 FQGTGA. The CDR3 reads CASSLMPGPPEETQYF. The CDR3 coding sequence is TGTGCCAGCAGCCTCATGCCGGGGCCCCCCGAGGAGACCCAGTACTTC.

V usage is TRBV19 and J usage is TRBJ1-2, with D possibly being TRBD1 (6 bases). The CDR3 extends over 16 amino acids. Germline V CDR1 and CDR2: LNHDA, SQIVND (reference sequence). Between the trimmed V and J ends, which lost 8 bases and 1 base, there was a span of 20 bases. The CDR3 DNA follows: TGTGCCAGTGGGGGCGATGTCAGGGGAGGTAACTATGGCTACACCTTC. It translates to CASGGDVRGGNYGYTF.

This clonotype was counted at least ten times. This chain links TRBV5-6 with TRBJ2-3; 7 bases agree with TRBD1. The CDR3 is 15 residues long. The J segment lost 3 bases and the V segment lost 0 bases, leaving 4 bases of the junction unmatched. Germline CDR1 reads SGHDT; CDR2 reads YYEEEE. This chain's CDR3 is CASSLGQGETDTQYF. In DNA form, the CDR3 reads TGTGCCAGCAGCTTGGGGCAGGGGGAGACAGATACGCAGTATTTT.

The sample holds a few counts of this clonotype. The chain employs TRBV29-1 and TRBJ2-2; D unclear. The V gene's germline CDR1 is SQVTM and CDR2 ANQGSEA. The CDR3 sequence is 11 residues long. V lost 2 bases and J 4 bases, leaving 2 bases between the germline ends. The CDR3 protein is CSVERTGELFF. The CDR3 nucleotides are TGCAGCGTTGAACGCACCGGGGAGCTGTTTTTT.

The chain uses TRBV5-4 and TRBJ2-7; 7 nucleotides agree with TRBD1. The CDR3 length is 17 residues. Trimming at V came to 0 bases and at J to 3 bases, leaving 12 bases not matched to a gene. Germline V CDR1 and CDR2: SGHNT, YYREEE (reference sequence). CDR3 DNA sequence: TGTGCCAGCAGCTTGGCCCGGACAGGAACCCCCAACTACGAGCAGTACTTC. Its protein is CASSLARTGTPNYEQYF.

As to this clonotype: One junction end does not reproduce the germline sequence, and a read error may be involved. The rearrangement links TRBV19 to TRBJ2-1, with TRBD2 matching 7 bases. The germline V gene encodes CDR1 LNHDA and CDR2 SQIVND (reference sequence). The CDR3 has 16 residues. The CDR3 DNA reads TGTGACAGTAGTAAGGAGCGGGGCAGTTGGGGTGATGAGCAGTTCTTC. Protein sequence: CDSSKERGSWGDEQFF.

The chain combines TRBV4-3 with TRBJ2-7, with D unclear. V lost 0 bases, J lost 5 bases, and 8 bases lay in between. The germline V gene encodes CDR1 LGHNA and CDR2 YSLEER. This CDR3 is 13 amino acids long. The CDR3 sequence: CASSQDSWNEQYF. The CDR3 nucleotides read TGCGCCAGCAGCCAAGATTCATGGAACGAGCAGTACTTC.

This sequence joins TRBV2 and TRBJ1-6; no clear D. Between the trimmed V and J ends, which lost 6 bases and 8 bases, there was a span of 11 bases. Germline V CDR1 and CDR2: SNHLY, FYNNEI. The CDR3 has 13 residues. CDR3 nucleotides: TGTGCCAGCAGAAGACGGGGAGATTCACCCCTCCACTTT. This translates into CASRRRGDSPLHF.

This clonotype was detected a few times. The chain combines TRBV20-1 with TRBJ2-3, with D possibly matching TRBD2 (5 bases). Deletions cut 6 bases from V and 0 bases from J, with 22 bases between. The CDR3 is 17 residues long. CDR1 is DFQATT, CDR2 SNEGSKA, per germline (reference sequence). This chain's CDR3 is CSAQIVQRPLSTDTQYF. DNA for the CDR3: TGCAGTGCCCAGATCGTCCAGCGGCCCCTAAGCACAGATACGCAGTATTTT.

The genes are TRBV6-5 and TRBJ2-2; D uncertain. From germline, CDR1 is MNHEY and CDR2 SVGAGI. This CDR3 has 13 amino acids. With 4 bases removed from V and 6 bases from J, the gap between germline ends came to 9 bases. This CDR3 reads CASSSVAAGELFF. In nucleotides, the CDR3 is TGTGCCAGCAGTTCGGTGGCGGCCGGGGAGCTGTTTTTT.

Many counts were recorded for this clonotype. The rearrangement uses TRBV11-2 and TRBJ1-5, with TRBD1 as a possible D gene (5 bases). Germline lookup yields CDR1 SGHAT and CDR2 FQNNGV. There are 15 residues in the CDR3. Trimming shortened V by 4 bases and J by 3 bases, and 13 bases separated the two germline ends. As DNA, the CDR3 is TGTGCCAGCAGCTCCTTAACAGGTCCCAATCAGCCCCAGCATTTT. Translation gives CASSSLTGPNQPQHF.

This sequence joins TRBV7-9 and TRBJ1-1, with TRBD1 matching over 9 bases. The V segment lost 4 bases and the J segment 6 bases; nucleotides outside the gene matches: 6. In germline, CDR1 is SEHNR, CDR2 FQNEAQ (reference sequence). This CDR3 region has 14 residues. The CDR3 coding sequence is TGTGCCAGCAGCTGGACAGGGGATGATTCTGAAGCTTTCTTT. Encoded protein: CASSWTGDDSEAFF.

The table lists this clonotype with many counts. The V call is TRBV7-2, the J call TRBJ2-3; D is uncertain. The CDR3 runs to 12 residues. Between the trimmed V and J ends, which lost 1 base and 5 bases, there was a span of 4 bases. Germline V gene lookup returns CDR1 SGHTA and CDR2 FQGNSA. CDR3: CASSLDGDTQYF. CDR3 nucleotide sequence: TGTGCCAGCAGCTTAGATGGAGATACGCAGTATTTT.

The chain couples TRBV18 to TRBJ1-2; maybe TRBD1 (6 bases). The V end lost 3 bases, the J end lost 4 bases, and 21 bases lay between the germline ends. CDR1 and CDR2 from the germline V gene are KGHSH and LQKENI. The CDR3 spans 17 residues. DNA of the CDR3: TGTGCCAGCTCACCCCTTCCGGGACACAAGCCTCGCTATGGCTACACCTTC. It codes for CASSPLPGHKPRYGYTF.

In nucleotides, the CDR3 is TGTGCCAGCAGCTTAACAGGGGCCTCCTACAATGAGCAGTTCTTC. Protein product: CASSLTGASYNEQFF. This chain joins TRBV11-1 and TRBJ2-1; 7 bases align to TRBD1. J gave up 0 bases and V 2 bases, and 1 base lay outside the gene matches. This CDR3 has 15 residues. The germline gives CDR1 SGHAT, CDR2 FQDESV (reference sequence).

This clonotype was observed a few times. CDR3 in amino acids: CSASGARGQETEAFF. DNA for the CDR3: TGCAGTGCTAGTGGGGCTAGGGGGCAAGAAACTGAAGCTTTCTTT. This chain connects TRBV20-1 to TRBJ1-1; 7 nucleotides align to TRBD1. CDR1 and CDR2 from the germline V gene are DFQATT and SNEGSKA (reference sequence). The CDR3 has 15 amino acids. The V gene end was trimmed by 3 bases and the J gene end by 5 bases; junction bases not matched to a gene: 12.

This chain connects TRBV4-1 to TRBJ2-7; 9 bases align to TRBD1. Germline-derived CDR1 and CDR2 are MGHRA and YSYEKL. Trimming removed 1 base from V and 2 bases from J; junction bases left unmatched: 6. CDR3 length: 16 amino acids. Here the CDR3 DNA reads TGCGCCAGCAGCCAAGTAGGACAGGGGATCCCCTACGAGCAGTACTTC. Its translation is CASSQVGQGIPYEQYF.

This chain joins TRBV3-1 and TRBJ2-3; D is uncertain. Per germline, CDR1 LGHDT and CDR2 YNNKEL (reference sequence). This CDR3 is 13 amino acids long. The V gene lost 3 bases and the J gene lost 6 bases, with 10 bases spanning the gap. The DNA for the CDR3 is TGTGCCAGCAGCCAGAATATCCGTGATACGCAGTATTTT. It specifies CASSQNIRDTQYF.

V usage is TRBV5-8 and J usage is TRBJ1-5, with D possibly TRBD1 on 6 matching bases. Trimming cost V 0 bases and J 1 base, with 14 bases left between them. Germline V gene lookup returns CDR1 SGHTS and CDR2 YDEGEE. The CDR3 consists of 17 residues. CDR3 loop: CASSLGGHIISNQPQHF. The CDR3 bases are TGTGCCAGCAGCTTGGGGGGACATATTATCAGCAATCAGCCCCAGCATTTT.

This clonotype was counted ten times or more. The chain carries TRBV7-2 and TRBJ1-2; 12 nucleotides match TRBD1. V dropped 5 bases and J dropped 6; count of bases not matched to a gene: 13. The CDR3 loop spans 17 amino acids. Germline assignment: CDR1 SGHTA and CDR2 FQGNSA. This CDR3 reads CASSDRDRGHRWDGYTF. CDR3 nucleotide sequence: TGTGCCAGCAGCGATCGGGACAGGGGGCACCGTTGGGATGGCTACACCTTC.

This clonotype was recorded a few times. The chain links TRBV7-8 to TRBJ1-2, with unresolved D. The CDR3 extends over 16 amino acids. Germline values: CDR1 SGHVS, CDR2 FQNEAQ. V was pared by 5 bases and J by 2 bases, with 18 bases between. This chain's CDR3 is CASSPAPGSGNYGYTF. For the CDR3, the DNA is TGTGCCAGCAGCCCCGCCCCGGGGAGTGGGAACTATGGCTACACCTTC.

The V gene is TRBV7-9, the J gene TRBJ1-2; D gene ambiguous. CDR3 length equals 14 residues. Germline V gene data show CDR1 as SEHNR and CDR2 as FQNEAQ (reference sequence). The V end was cut by 2 bases, the J end by 4 bases, with 11 bases between. DNA for the CDR3: TGTGCCAGCAGCTTAAAGGATCCACCCTATGGCTACACCTTC. Its protein is CASSLKDPPYGYTF.

CDR3: CAISDLGNTIYF. The CDR3 bases are TGTGCCATCAGTGACTTAGGAAACACCATATATTTT. J is TRBJ1-3 and V is TRBV10-3; no definite D call. In germline, CDR1 is ENHRY, CDR2 SYGVKD. The CDR3 totals 12 residues. V gave up 3 bases and J gave up 4 bases, with 4 bases separating them.

Note on this clonotype: Germline is not matched at one junction end, which may reflect a read error. CDR3 amino acids: CASSPGVSYSEQFF. The CDR3 nucleotides read TGTGCCAGCAGCCCGGGGGTGAGCTACAGTGAGCAGTTCTTC. The rearrangement joins TRBV5-5 to TRBJ2-1, with D tentatively TRBD2 (6 bases). The CDR3 loop spans 14 amino acids. Germline CDR1 and CDR2: SGHKS and YYEKEE (reference sequence). The complete variable domain, with remaining parts taken from reference TRBV5-5 and TRBJ2-1, reads DAGVTQSPTHLIKTRGQQVTLRCSPISGHKSVSWYQQVLGQGPQFIFQYYEKEERGRGNFPDRFSARQFPNYSSELNVNALLLGDSALYLCASSPGVSYSEQFFGPGTRLTVL.

The rearrangement joins TRBV20-1 to TRBJ2-7; no definite D call. V lost 3 bases and J 4 bases, leaving 10 bases between the germline ends. CDR1 and CDR2 from the germline V gene are DFQATT and SNEGSKA (reference sequence). The CDR3 spans 12 residues. CDR3 bases: TGCAGTGCTAGTTCGCCAAAATACGAGCAGTACTTC. It yields the protein CSASSPKYEQYF.

CDR3 DNA sequence: TGTGCCAGCAGCCCTAGGCAAGGTTACAGCGGGGAGCTGTTTTTT. Amino acids: CASSPRQGYSGELFF. V gene TRBV6-1 combines with J gene TRBJ2-2; no firm D call. The germline V gene encodes CDR1 MNHNS and CDR2 SASEGT. With 6 bases removed from V and 7 bases from J, the gap between germline ends came to 18 bases. This CDR3 comprises 15 residues.

In this sample, this clonotype turned up a few times. The V and J genes are TRBV20-1 and TRBJ1-1; D not resolved. The CDR3 has 14 amino acids. Between the trimmed V and J ends, which lost 2 bases and 1 base, there was a span of 11 bases. CDR1 is DFQATT and CDR2 is SNEGSKA in the germline V gene (reference sequence). In DNA, the CDR3 is TGCAGTGCTAGAACCTTTTTAACGAACACTGAAGCTTTCTTT. As protein: CSARTFLTNTEAFF.

This clonotype has just a few counts. This rearrangement joins TRBV25-1 to TRBJ2-1; unclear D gene. The CDR3 is 11 amino acids. Looked up from germline, CDR1 is MGHDK and CDR2 is SYGVNS. V lost 7 bases to trimming and J lost 8 bases, with 9 bases between them. The CDR3 spells CASTKRDEQFF. DNA for the CDR3: TGTGCCAGCACCAAGCGCGATGAGCAGTTCTTC.